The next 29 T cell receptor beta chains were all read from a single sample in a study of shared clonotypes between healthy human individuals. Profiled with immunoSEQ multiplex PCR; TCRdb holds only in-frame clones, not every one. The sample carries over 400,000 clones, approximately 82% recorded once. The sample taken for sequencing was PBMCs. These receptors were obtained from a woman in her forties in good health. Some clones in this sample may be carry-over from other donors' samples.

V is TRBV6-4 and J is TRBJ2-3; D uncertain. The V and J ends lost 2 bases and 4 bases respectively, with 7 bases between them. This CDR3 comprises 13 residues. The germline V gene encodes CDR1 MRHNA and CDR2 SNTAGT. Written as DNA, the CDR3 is TGTGCCAGCAGTGACGGTTCTGCAGATACGCAGTATTTT. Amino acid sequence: CASSDGSADTQYF.

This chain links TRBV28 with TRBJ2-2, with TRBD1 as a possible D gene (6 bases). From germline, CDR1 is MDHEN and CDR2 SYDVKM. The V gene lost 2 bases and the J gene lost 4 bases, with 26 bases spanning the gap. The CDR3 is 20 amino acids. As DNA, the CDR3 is TGTGCCAGCAGTTTAGGGCTAGCTGCAACAGGGCCTTCGAGCACCGGGGAGCTGTTTTTT. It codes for CASSLGLAATGPSSTGELFF.

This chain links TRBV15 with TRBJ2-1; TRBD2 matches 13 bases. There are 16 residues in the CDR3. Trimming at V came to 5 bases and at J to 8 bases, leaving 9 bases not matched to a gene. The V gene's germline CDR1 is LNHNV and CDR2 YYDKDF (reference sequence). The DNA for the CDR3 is TGTGCCACCAGCGCACGACTAGCGGGAGGTATCTATGAGCAGTTCTTC. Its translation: CATSARLAGGIYEQFF.

CDR3 region: CAISERTTGVNYGYTF. In DNA form, the CDR3 reads TGTGCCATCAGTGAGAGAACGACAGGGGTTAACTATGGCTACACCTTC. The chain uses TRBV10-3 and TRBJ1-2; 8 bases align to TRBD1. This CDR3 has 16 residues. V shed 2 bases and J 1 base; nucleotides not matched to a gene: 6. Germline lookup yields CDR1 ENHRY and CDR2 SYGVKD.

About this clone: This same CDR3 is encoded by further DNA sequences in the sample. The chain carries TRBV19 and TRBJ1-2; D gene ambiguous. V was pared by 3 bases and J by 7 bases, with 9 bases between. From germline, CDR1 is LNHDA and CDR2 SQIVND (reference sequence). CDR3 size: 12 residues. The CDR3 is CASSIRGGGYTF. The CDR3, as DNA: TGTGCCAGTAGTATCCGCGGTGGTGGCTACACCTTC.

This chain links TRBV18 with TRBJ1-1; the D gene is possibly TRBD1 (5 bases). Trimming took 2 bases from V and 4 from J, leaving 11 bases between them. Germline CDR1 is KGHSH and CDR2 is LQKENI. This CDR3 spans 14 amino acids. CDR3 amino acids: CASSPANQGTEAFF. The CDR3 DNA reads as TGTGCCAGCTCACCAGCGAACCAGGGCACTGAAGCTTTCTTT.

The chain's CDR3 is CASSVGGRNTIYF. The CDR3 coding sequence is TGTGCCAGCAGCGTGGGCGGCAGAAACACCATATATTTT. The chain carries TRBV9 and TRBJ1-3; no definite D call. V lost 2 bases and J lost 5, with 8 bases in between. CDR1 SGDLS and CDR2 YYNGEE come from the germline V gene. The CDR3 covers 13 residues.

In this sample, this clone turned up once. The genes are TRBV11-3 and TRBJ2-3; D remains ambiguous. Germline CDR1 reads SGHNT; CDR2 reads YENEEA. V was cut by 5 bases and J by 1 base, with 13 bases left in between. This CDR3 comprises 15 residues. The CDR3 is CASSPDPTCTDTQYF. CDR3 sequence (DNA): TGTGCCAGCAGCCCAGATCCGACATGCACAGATACGCAGTATTTT.

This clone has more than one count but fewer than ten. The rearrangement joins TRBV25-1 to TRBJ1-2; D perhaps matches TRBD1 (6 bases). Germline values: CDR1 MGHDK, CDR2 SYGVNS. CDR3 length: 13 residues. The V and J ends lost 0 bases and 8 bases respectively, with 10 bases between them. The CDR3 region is CASSEYGGGGYTF. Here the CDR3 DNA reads TGTGCCAGCAGTGAATATGGGGGCGGAGGCTACACCTTC.

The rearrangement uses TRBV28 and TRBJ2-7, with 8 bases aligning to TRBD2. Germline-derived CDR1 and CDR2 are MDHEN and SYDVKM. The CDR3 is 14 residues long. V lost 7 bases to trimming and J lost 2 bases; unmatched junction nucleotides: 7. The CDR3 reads CASTRSGVTYEQYF. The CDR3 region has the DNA TGTGCCAGCACCCGTAGCGGGGTCACCTACGAGCAGTACTTC.

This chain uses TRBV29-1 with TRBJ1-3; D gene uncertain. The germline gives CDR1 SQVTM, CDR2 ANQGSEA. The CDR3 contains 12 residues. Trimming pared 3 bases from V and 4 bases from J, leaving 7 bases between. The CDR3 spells CSVETPGNTIYF. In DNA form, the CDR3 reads TGCAGCGTTGAGACTCCCGGAAACACCATATATTTT.

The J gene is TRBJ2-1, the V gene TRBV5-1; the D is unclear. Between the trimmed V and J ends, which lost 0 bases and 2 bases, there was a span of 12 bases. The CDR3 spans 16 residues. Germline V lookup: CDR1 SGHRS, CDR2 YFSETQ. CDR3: CASSLGAVPTYNEQFF. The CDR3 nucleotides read TGCGCCAGCAGCTTGGGGGCGGTACCGACCTACAATGAGCAGTTCTTC. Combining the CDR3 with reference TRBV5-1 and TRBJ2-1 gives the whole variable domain KAGVTQTPRYLIKTRGQQVTLSCSPISGHRSVSWYQQTPGQGLQFLFEYFSETQRNKGNFPGRFSGRQFSNSRSEMNVSTLELGDSALYLCASSLGAVPTYNEQFFGPGTRLTVL.

The DNA of the CDR3 is TGTGCCACCAGCAGAGTACAGGGGGCGAACACTGAAGCTTTCTTT. This codes for CATSRVQGANTEAFF. The chain carries TRBV15 and TRBJ1-1; TRBD1 matches 9 bases. In germline, CDR1 is LNHNV, CDR2 YYDKDF (reference sequence). The CDR3 covers 15 residues. J gave up 1 base and V 1 base, and 1 base lay outside the gene matches.

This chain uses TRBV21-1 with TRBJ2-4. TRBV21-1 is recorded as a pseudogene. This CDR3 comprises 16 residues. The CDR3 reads CASRLVLQQRKNIQYF. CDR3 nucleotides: TGTGCCAGCAGGCTAGTGCTACAGCAAAGAAAAAACATTCAGTACTTC.

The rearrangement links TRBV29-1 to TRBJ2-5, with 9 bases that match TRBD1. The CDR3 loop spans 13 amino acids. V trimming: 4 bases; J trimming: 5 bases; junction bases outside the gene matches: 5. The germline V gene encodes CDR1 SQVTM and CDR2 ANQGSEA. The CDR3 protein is CSVGLTGGETQYF. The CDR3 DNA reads TGCAGCGTTGGTTTGACAGGGGGGGAGACCCAGTACTTC.

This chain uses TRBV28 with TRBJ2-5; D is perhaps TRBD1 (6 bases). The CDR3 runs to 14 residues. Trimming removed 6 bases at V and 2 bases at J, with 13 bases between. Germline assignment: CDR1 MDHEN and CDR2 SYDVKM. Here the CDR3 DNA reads TGTGCCAGCAGCCGGACAGCCCTTCAAGAGACCCAGTACTTC. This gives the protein CASSRTALQETQYF. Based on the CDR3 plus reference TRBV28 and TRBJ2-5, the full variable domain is DVKVTQSSRYLVKRTGEKVFLECVQDMDHENMFWYRQDPGLGLRLIYFSYDVKMKEKGDIPEGYSVSREKKERFSLILESASTNQTSMYLCASSRTALQETQYFGPGTRLLVL.

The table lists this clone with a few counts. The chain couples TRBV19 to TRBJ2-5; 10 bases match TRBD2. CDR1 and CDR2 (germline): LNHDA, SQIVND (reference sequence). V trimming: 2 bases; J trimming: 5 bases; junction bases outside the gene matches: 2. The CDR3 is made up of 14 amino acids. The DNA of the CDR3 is TGTGCCAGTAGTATACTAGCGGGAGATGAGACCCAGTACTTC. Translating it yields CASSILAGDETQYF.

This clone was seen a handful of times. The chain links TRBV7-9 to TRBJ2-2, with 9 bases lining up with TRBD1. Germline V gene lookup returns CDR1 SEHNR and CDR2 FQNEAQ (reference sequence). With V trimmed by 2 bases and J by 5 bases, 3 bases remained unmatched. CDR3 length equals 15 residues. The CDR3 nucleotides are TGTGCCAGCAGCTTAACCGGACAGGGGACCGGGGAGCTGTTTTTT. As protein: CASSLTGQGTGELFF.

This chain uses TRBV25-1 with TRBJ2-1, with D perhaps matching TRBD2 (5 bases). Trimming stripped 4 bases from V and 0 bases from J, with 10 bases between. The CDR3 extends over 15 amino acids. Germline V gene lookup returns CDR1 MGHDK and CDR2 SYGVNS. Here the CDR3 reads CASSGTDYSYNEQFF. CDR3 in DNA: TGTGCCAGCAGTGGGACTGATTACTCCTACAATGAGCAGTTCTTC.

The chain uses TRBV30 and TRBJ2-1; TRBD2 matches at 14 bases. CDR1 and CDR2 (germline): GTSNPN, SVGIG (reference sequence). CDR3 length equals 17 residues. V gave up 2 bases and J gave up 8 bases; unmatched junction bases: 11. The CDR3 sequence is CAWSRGLAGVGPHEQFF. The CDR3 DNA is TGTGCCTGGAGTCGGGGACTAGCGGGAGTTGGGCCCCATGAGCAGTTCTTC.

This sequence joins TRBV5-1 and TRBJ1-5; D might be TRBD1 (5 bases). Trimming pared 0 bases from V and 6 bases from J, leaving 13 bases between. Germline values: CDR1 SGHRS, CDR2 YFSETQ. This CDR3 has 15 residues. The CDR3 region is CASSLEGTGRQPQHF. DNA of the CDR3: TGCGCCAGCAGCTTGGAGGGGACCGGGCGTCAGCCCCAGCATTTT.

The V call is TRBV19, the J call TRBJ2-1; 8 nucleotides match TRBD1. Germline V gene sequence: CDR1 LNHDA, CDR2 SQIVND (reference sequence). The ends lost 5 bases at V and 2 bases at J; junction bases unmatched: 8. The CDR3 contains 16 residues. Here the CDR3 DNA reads TGTGCCAGTAGTCTTAGGACAGGGAGGCCCTACAATGAGCAGTTCTTC. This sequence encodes CASSLRTGRPYNEQFF.

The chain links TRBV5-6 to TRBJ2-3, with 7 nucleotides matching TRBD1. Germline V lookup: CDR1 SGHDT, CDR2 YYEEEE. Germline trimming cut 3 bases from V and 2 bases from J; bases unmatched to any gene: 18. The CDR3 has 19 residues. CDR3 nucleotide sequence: TGTGCCAGCAGCTCGCCGCTGGGGTTGTACAGGGGCACCACAGATACGCAGTATTTT. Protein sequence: CASSSPLGLYRGTTDTQYF.

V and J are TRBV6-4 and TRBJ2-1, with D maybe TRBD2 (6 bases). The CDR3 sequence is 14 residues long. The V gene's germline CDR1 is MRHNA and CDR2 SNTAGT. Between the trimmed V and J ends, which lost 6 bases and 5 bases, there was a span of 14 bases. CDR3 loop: CASSIAVFNNEQFF. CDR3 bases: TGTGCCAGCAGCATAGCGGTGTTTAACAATGAGCAGTTCTTC.

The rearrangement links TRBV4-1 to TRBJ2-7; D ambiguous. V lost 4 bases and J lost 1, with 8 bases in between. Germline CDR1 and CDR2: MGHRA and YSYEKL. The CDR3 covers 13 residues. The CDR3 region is CASSRGQSYEQYF. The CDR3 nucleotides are TGCGCCAGCAGCCGCGGCCAGTCCTACGAGCAGTACTTC.

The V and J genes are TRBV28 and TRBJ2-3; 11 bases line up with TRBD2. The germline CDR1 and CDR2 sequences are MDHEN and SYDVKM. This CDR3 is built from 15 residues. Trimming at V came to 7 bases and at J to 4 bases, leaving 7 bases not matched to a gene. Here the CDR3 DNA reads TGTGCCAGCACTCTAGCGGGAGGATATGCAGATACGCAGTATTTT. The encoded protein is CASTLAGGYADTQYF.

The DNA for the CDR3 is TGCGCCAGCAGCATCGTGGGGGGTGCAGGGGAGCTGTTTTTT. Translating it yields CASSIVGGAGELFF. The chain has TRBV5-1 and TRBJ2-2; TRBD2 might be the D (6 bases). Germline V CDR1 and CDR2: SGHRS, YFSETQ. Trimming took off 4 bases at V and 8 bases at J, with 15 bases between the two ends. This CDR3 is 14 amino acids long.

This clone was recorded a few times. CDR3 DNA: TGTGCCACCAGCCAAACGCTAGCCAAAAACATTCAGTACTTC. Its translation is CATSQTLAKNIQYF. The chain recombines TRBV15 with TRBJ2-4; D is ambiguous. V lost 5 bases and J 0 bases, leaving 8 bases between the germline ends. Germline values: CDR1 LNHNV, CDR2 YYDKDF (reference sequence). The CDR3 runs to 14 residues.

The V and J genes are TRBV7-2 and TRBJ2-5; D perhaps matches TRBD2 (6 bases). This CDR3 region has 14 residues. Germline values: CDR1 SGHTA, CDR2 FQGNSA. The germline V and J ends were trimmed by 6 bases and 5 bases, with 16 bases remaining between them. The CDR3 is CASRMPGGGETQYF. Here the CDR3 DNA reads TGTGCCAGCAGGATGCCCGGGGGTGGGGAGACCCAGTACTTC. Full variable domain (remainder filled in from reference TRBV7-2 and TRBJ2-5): GAGVSQSPSNKVTEKGKDVELRCDPISGHTALYWYRQSLGQGLEFLIYFQGNSAPDKSGLPSDRFSAERTGGSVSTLTIQRTQQEDSAVYLCASRMPGGGETQYFGPGTRLLVL.